The rows below give T cell receptor beta chains drawn from one sample of a study of blood T cell repertoires in COVID-19. Clones were read by immunoSEQ multiplex PCR, and TCRdb kept only the in-frame ones, dropping some. The table records fewer than 400,000 clones, 80% to 90% of them present only once. The sample taken for sequencing was PBMCs or T cells enriched from blood (not recorded which). Receptors originate from a woman in her forties or fifties who had recovered from COVID-19. Both conserved end residues are part of each CDR3. The D gene is left open where the match is weak. Size is stated for part of the rows, as once, few or many counts, or as a class when the clone is expanded.

>TRBV5-4|TRBD1|TRBJ2-5|NA
CASSEQGGGETQYF
TGTGCCAGCAGCGAACAAGGGGGCGGAGAGACCCAGTACTTC
>TRBV19|NA|TRBJ1-5|NA
CASNCCNQPQHF
TGTGCCAGTAACTGTTGCAATCAGCCCCAGCATTTT
>TRBV28|NA|TRBJ1-2|NA
CASSLGQTSEGYTF
TGTGCCAGCAGTCTCGGACAGACCAGTGAGGGCTACACCTTC
>TRBV5-1|NA|TRBJ2-2|NA
CASSQEHTGELFF
TGCGCCAGCAGTCAGGAACACACCGGGGAGCTGTTTTTT
>TRBV14|TRBD2|TRBJ2-5|NA
CASSPLLAGTRGETQYF
TGTGCCAGCAGCCCTCTCCTAGCGGGGACCCGGGGAGAGACCCAGTACTTC
>TRBV7-9|TRBD1|TRBJ1-2|few
CASSLDGQGFGYTF
TGTGCCAGCAGCTTAGACGGACAGGGTTTTGGCTACACCTTC
>TRBV2|NA|TRBJ2-5|NA
CASTETGLQETQYF
TGTGCCAGCACCGAGACAGGCCTCCAAGAGACCCAGTACTTC
>TRBV5-1|TRBD1|TRBJ1-3|NA
CASSTGGTALSGNTIYF
TGCGCCAGCAGCACGGGTGGGACAGCACTCTCTGGAAACACCATATATTTT
>TRBV4-2|NA|TRBJ1-2|NA
CASSQEGGGYTF
TGTGCCAGCAGCCAAGAGGGGGGTGGCTACACCTTC
>TRBV6-6|TRBD1|TRBJ1-1|NA
CASRKEDRAEAFF
TGTGCCAGCAGAAAAGAGGACAGGGCTGAAGCTTTCTTT
>TRBV3-1/TRBV3-2|TRBD1|TRBJ1-2|NA
CASSPRQGASYGYTF
TGTGCCAGCAGCCCGCGACAGGGGGCGAGCTATGGCTACACCTTC
>TRBV28|NA|TRBJ1-1|NA
CASSLSFRNGVTEAFF
TGTGCCAGCAGTTTAAGTTTCAGGAACGGGGTCACTGAAGCTTTCTTT
>TRBV6-2/TRBV6-3|TRBD2|TRBJ2-2|NA
CASSKHRGTSGGTTTGELFF
TGTGCCAGCAGTAAACACCGAGGGACTAGCGGGGGAACCACCACCGGGGAGCTGTTTTTT
>TRBV5-1|NA|TRBJ1-6|NA
CASSPDAGSPLHF
TGCGCCAGCAGCCCCGACGCGGGTTCACCCCTCCACTTT
>TRBV18|NA|TRBJ1-4|few
CASSPTGSTNEKLFF
TGTGCCAGCTCTCCTACAGGGTCAACTAATGAAAAACTGTTTTTT
>TRBV6-2/TRBV6-3|NA|TRBJ1-1|few
CASSYSPGVMNTEAFF
TGTGCCAGCAGTTACTCACCGGGGGTGATGAACACTGAAGCTTTCTTT
>TRBV27|NA|TRBJ1-2|NA
CASGGQPNYGYTF
TGTGCCAGCGGAGGACAGCCTAACTATGGCTACACCTTC
>TRBV29-1|NA|TRBJ1-2|NA
CSVEVSVLYGYTF
TGCAGCGTTGAAGTATCCGTACTCTATGGCTACACCTTC
>TRBV5-1|NA|TRBJ1-2|NA
CASSPTVDGGYTF
TGCGCCAGCAGCCCGACAGTGGACGGTGGCTACACCTTC
>TRBV3-1/TRBV3-2|NA|TRBJ1-1|NA
CASSRFKGDGNTEAFF
TGTGCCAGCAGCCGATTCAAGGGAGATGGGAACACTGAAGCTTTCTTT
>TRBV7-6|TRBD1|TRBJ1-1|NA
CASSLGTGLNTEAFF
TGTGCCAGCAGCTTAGGGACAGGGTTGAACACTGAAGCTTTCTTT
>TRBV7-8|NA|TRBJ1-2|NA
CASSFQGSNYGYTF
TGTGCCAGCAGTTTTCAGGGTTCTAACTATGGCTACACCTTC
>TRBV6-5|NA|TRBJ1-2|NA
CASILRGNYGYTF
TGTGCCAGTATCCTCAGGGGAAACTATGGCTACACCTTC
>TRBV28|NA|TRBJ2-3|NA
CASTLWGGLGDTQYF
TGTGCCAGCACCCTGTGGGGGGGGCTTGGAGATACGCAGTATTTT
>TRBV30|NA|TRBJ1-5|NA
CAWGSGANQPQHF
TGTGCCTGGGGTAGCGGTGCCAATCAGCCCCAGCATTTT
>TRBV7-8|NA|TRBJ1-4|NA
CASSLGAGATLTYEKLFF
TGTGCCAGCAGCTTAGGGGCGGGGGCGACCTTGACGTATGAAAAACTGTTTTTT
>TRBV12-3/TRBV12-4|TRBD1|TRBJ1-2|NA
CASSPGTAYGYTF
TGTGCCAGCAGTCCCGGGACAGCTTATGGCTACACCTTC